This T cell receptor beta chain was identified in a study of coeliac disease. Study-wide points: Few TRB amino acid sequences were shared between samples; most were unique.

The assay was immunoSEQ multiplex PCR, and TCRdb's table has in-frame clones only and misses some. Of several thousand clones detected, around three fifths appear once; the ten largest clones hold around a tenth. With respect to this clone: The target antigen is unknown.

This clonotype originated in an older woman with celiac disease. Sequenced material: intraepithelial lymphocytes from the gut.

In nucleotides, the CDR3 is TGTGCCAGCAGCTCCCCCCGGCAGCCCCAGCATTTT. Protein: CASSSPRQPQHF. The chain combines TRBV7-9 with TRBJ1-5; D uncertain. Trimming removed 4 bases from V and 7 bases from J, with 8 bases in between. Germline CDR1 is SEHNR and CDR2 is FQNEAQ (reference sequence). There are 12 residues in the CDR3.